This section outlines one T cell receptor beta chain sequence together with its context. Its specific antigen is unknown. Per-nucleotide qualities are absent, and no much larger clonotype sits a single base away. The sample originates from a study of blood T cell repertoires in COVID-19 (TCRdb year 2020). For the study in its entirety: The collaborator samples originated in the United States, Italy and Spain and spanned the acute and convalescent phases of COVID-19. The prospective study material was composed of cDNA or gDNA derived from T cells, B-cell-depleted T cells, or PBMCs. Deeply sampled blood TCRbeta repertoires from subjects exposed to, actively infected with, or recovered from COVID-19 were included in the dataset. The repertoires were released in a freely available public database intended as a resource for research on the immune response to SARS-CoV-2. The samples were drawn from the first 160 participants of the ongoing ImmuneRACE study and from more than 1,000 subjects provided by 6 global collaborators. The sample metadata nearly always contained a de-identified subject ID, COVID-19 status, age in years and sex. Where HLA class I and class II types were available, the types were taken from metadata supplied by the sample provider, not from assay-based typing. Overall study outcomes, separate from this receptor: The amount of clinical and demographic metadata varied by source and participant and was provided uncurated.

Participants in the prospective study were aged roughly 18 to 100 years, lived in 20 to 30 United States geographic areas, and enrolled through a virtual design. To assign participants to cohorts, the prospective study relied on clinical history that participants themselves reported in a screening survey and a study questionnaire. Recovered participants in ImmuneRACE Cohort 3 were defined by two consecutive negative NP/OP PCR tests, clearance by a healthcare professional, or resolution of symptoms. In the prospective study, mobile phlebotomists collected whole blood, serum and a nasopharyngeal or oropharyngeal swab from each participant. Prospective study participants could optionally give additional blood draws and questionnaires over an approximately 2-month period. Before DNA extraction, prospective study blood samples were shipped either frozen or at room temperature. TCRbeta CDR3 regions were amplified from genomic DNA by means of the immunoSEQ Assay, a bias-controlled multiplex PCR. Per the authors' processing: The number of nucleated cells in each sample was estimated by amplification of reference gene primers within the assay. To quantify the absolute abundance of each unique TCRbeta CDR3 rearrangement, sequence reads were collapsed and filtered. Productive Simpson clonality was computed per sample as the square root of Simpson's diversity index over productive rearrangements. TCRdb mirrors the immuneACCESS table, restricted to in-frame sequences. Some clones are absent from its copies; in checked studies, under half trace to an unresolved V gene, and the reason for the others is unknown. V and J calls and clone size come straight from that table; D and trimming were deduced from the DNA. A total of a few hundred thousand clones appear in this sample, approximately 90% of them only once. The ten largest clones add up to around 9.3% of the sample.

V sheds 5 bases and J sheds 3 bases, leaving 20 bases between their ends. CDR1 and CDR2 are read off the germline V gene (reference sequence) as LGHDT and YNNKEL. From its cysteine to its phenylalanine, the CDR3 spans 17 amino acids. CDR3 DNA is the only sequence kept; it has 51 bases, read in frame from the first base. This sequence uses TRBV3-1 (or the pseudogene TRBV3-2) and TRBJ2-1, with TRBD1 perhaps the D gene, on 6 matching bases. Material for sequencing was PBMCs or T cells enriched from blood (not recorded which). This sequence originates from a woman between 18 and 29 years old who had recovered from COVID-19. The CDR3 is CASSTHRVLTLYNEQFF. The nucleotide sequence reads TGTGCCAGCAGCACGCACAGGGTTCTCACCCTCTACAATGAGCAGTTCTTC.